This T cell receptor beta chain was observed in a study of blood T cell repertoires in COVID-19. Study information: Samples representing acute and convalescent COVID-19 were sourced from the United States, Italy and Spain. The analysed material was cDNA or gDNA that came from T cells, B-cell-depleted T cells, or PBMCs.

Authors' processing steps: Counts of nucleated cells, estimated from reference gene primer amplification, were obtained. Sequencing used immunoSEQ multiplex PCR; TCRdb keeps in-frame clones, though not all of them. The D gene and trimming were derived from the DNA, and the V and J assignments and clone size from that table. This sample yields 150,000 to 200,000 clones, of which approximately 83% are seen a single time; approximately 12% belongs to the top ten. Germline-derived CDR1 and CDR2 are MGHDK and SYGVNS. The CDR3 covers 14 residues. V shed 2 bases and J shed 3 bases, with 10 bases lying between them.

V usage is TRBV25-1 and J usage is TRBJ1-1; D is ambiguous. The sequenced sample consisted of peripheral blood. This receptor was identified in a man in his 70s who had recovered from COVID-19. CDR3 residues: CASSEPGQYTEAFF. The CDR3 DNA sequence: TGTGCCAGCAGTGAACCGGGTCAGTACACTGAAGCTTTCTTT. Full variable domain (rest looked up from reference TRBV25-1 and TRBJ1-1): EADIYQTPRYLVIGTGKKITLECSQTMGHDKMYWYQQDPGMELHLIHYSYGVNSTEKGDLSSESTVSRIRTEHFPLTLESARPSHTSQYLCASSEPGQYTEAFFGQGTRLTVV.